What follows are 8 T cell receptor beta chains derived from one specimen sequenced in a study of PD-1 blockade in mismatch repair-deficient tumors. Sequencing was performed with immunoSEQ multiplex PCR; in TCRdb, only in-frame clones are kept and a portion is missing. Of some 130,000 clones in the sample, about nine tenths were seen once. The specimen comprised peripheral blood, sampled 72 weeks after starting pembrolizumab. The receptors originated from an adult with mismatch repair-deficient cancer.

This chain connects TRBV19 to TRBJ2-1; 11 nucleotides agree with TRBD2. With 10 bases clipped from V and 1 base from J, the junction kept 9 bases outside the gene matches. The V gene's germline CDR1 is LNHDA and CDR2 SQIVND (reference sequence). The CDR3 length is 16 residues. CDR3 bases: TGTGCCACTATCGGACTAGCGGGCACGTCCTACAATGAGCAGTTCTTC. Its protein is CATIGLAGTSYNEQFF. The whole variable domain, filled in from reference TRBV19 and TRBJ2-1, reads DGGITQSPKYLFRKEGQNVTLSCEQNLNHDAMYWYRQDPGQGLRLIYYSQIVNDFQKGDIAEGYSVSREKKESFPLTVTSAQKNPTAFYLCATIGLAGTSYNEQFFGPGTRLTVL.

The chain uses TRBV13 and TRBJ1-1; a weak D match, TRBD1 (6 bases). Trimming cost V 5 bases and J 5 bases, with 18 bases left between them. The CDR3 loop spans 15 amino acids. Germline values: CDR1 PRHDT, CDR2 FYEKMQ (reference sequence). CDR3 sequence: CASSRERGAGTEAFF. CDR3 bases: TGTGCCAGCAGCCGTGAAAGGGGGGCAGGAACTGAAGCTTTCTTT.

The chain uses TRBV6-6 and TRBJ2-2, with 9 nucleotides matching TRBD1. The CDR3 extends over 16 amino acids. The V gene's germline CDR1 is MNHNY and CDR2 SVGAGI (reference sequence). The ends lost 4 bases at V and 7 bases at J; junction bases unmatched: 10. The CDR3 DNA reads TGTGCCAGCAGTTCACAGGGGGCCGGGGTAGGCGGGGAGCTGTTTTTT. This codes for CASSSQGAGVGGELFF.

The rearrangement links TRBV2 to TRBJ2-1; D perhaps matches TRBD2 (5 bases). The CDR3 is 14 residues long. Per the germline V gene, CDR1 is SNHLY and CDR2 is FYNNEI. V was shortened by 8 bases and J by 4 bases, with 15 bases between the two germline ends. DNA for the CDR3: TGTGCCAGCCGGGGTCCTCACTTTTACAATGAGCAGTTCTTC. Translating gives CASRGPHFYNEQFF.

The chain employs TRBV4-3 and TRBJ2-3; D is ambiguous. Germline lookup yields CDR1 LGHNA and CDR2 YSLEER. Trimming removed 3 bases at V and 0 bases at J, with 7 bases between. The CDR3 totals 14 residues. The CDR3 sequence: CASSQAKSTDTQYF. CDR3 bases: TGCGCCAGCAGCCAGGCGAAGAGCACAGATACGCAGTATTTT.

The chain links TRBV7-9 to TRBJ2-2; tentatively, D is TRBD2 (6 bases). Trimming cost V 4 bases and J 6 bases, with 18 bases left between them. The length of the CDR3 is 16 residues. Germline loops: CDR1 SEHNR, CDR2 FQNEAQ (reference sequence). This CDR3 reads CASSSVEGRISGELFF. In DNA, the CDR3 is TGTGCCAGCAGCTCTGTGGAGGGGAGAATTTCCGGGGAGCTGTTTTTT.

The CDR3 DNA reads TGTGCCAGCAGCTACCGACAGGCGGGTATCACTGAAGCTTTCTTT. As protein: CASSYRQAGITEAFF. This chain connects TRBV7-2 to TRBJ1-1, with a possible D match to TRBD1 (6 bases). This CDR3 has 15 residues. V lost 4 bases to trimming and J lost 4 bases, with 16 bases between them. Germline V lookup: CDR1 SGHTA, CDR2 FQGNSA.

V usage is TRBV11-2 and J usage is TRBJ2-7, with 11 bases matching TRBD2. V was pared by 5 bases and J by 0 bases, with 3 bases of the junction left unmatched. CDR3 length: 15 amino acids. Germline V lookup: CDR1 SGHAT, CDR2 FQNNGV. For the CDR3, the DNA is TGTGCCAGCAGCCAGGGACTAGCGGACTCCTACGAGCAGTACTTC. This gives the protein CASSQGLADSYEQYF.